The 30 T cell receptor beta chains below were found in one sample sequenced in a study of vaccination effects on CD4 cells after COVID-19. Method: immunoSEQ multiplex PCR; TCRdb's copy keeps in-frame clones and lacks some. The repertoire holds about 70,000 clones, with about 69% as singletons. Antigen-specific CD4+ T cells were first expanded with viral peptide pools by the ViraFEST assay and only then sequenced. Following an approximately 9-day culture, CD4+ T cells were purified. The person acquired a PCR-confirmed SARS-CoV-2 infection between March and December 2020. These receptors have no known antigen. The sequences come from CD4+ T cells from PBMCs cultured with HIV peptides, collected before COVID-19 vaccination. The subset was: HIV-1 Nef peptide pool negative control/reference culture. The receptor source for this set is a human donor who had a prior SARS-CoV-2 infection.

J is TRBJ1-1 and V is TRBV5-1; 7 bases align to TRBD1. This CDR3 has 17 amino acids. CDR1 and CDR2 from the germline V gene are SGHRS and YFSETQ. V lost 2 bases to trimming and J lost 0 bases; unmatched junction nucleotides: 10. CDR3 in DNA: TGCGCCAGCAGCTTCGTGAGACAGGGATACTTGAACACTGAAGCTTTCTTT. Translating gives CASSFVRQGYLNTEAFF. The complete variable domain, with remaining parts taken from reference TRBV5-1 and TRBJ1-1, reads KAGVTQTPRYLIKTRGQQVTLSCSPISGHRSVSWYQQTPGQGLQFLFEYFSETQRNKGNFPGRFSGRQFSNSRSEMNVSTLELGDSALYLCASSFVRQGYLNTEAFFGQGTRLTVV.

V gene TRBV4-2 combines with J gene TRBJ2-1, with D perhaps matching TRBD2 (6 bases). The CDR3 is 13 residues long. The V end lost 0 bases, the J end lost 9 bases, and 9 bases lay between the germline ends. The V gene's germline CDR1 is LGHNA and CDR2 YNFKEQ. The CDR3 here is CASSQEGLVEQFF. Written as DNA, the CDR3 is TGTGCCAGCAGCCAAGAGGGACTTGTTGAGCAGTTCTTC.

CDR3 nucleotides: TGTGCCAGCGGCAAAGGGACCTTCGCAGATACGCAGTATTTT. Amino acid sequence: CASGKGTFADTQYF. The chain couples TRBV9 to TRBJ2-3; the D gene could be TRBD1 or TRBD2 (5 bases each). CDR1 is SGDLS, CDR2 YYNGEE, per germline. CDR3 length equals 14 residues. V lost 7 bases and J 4 bases, leaving 16 bases between the germline ends.

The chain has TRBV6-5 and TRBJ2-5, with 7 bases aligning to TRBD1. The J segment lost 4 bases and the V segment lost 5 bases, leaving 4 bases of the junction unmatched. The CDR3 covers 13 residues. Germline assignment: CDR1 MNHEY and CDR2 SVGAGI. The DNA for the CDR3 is TGTGCCAGCAGTCCGACAGGGCGAGAGACCCAGTACTTC. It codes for CASSPTGRETQYF.

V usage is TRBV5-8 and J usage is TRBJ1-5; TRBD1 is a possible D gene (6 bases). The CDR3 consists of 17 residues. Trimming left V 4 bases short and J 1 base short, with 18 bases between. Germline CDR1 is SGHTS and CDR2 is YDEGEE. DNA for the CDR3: TGTGCCAGCAGCCTAGGAACCGGGACAAGCAGCAATCAGCCCCAGCATTTT. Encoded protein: CASSLGTGTSSNQPQHF.

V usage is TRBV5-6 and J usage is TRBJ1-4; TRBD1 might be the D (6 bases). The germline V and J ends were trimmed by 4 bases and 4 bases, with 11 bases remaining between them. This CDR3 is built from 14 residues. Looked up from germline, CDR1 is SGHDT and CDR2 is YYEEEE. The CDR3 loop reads CASSVRGFNEKLFF. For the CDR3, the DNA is TGTGCCAGCAGCGTCAGGGGATTTAATGAAAAACTGTTTTTT.

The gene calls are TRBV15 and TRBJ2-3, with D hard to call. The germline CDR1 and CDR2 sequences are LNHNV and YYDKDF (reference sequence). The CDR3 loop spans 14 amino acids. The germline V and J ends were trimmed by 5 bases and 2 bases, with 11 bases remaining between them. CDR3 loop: CATSFGSPTDTQYF. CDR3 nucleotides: TGTGCCACCAGCTTTGGCTCCCCCACAGATACGCAGTATTTT.

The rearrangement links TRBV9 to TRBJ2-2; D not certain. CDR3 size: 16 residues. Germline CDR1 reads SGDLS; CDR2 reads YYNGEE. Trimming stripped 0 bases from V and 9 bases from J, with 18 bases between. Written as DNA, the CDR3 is TGTGCCAGCAGCGTAGTTATTAACCCTTCTGCCCGGGAGCTGTTTTTT. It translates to CASSVVINPSARELFF.

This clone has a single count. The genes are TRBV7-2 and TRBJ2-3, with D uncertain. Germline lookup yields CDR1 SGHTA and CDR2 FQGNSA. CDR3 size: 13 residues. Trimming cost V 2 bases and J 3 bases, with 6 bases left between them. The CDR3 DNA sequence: TGTGCCAGCAGCTTATTTGAGACAGATACGCAGTATTTT. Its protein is CASSLFETDTQYF.

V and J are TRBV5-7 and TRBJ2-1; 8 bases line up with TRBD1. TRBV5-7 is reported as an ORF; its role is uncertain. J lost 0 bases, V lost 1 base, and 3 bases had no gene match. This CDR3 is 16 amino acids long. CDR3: CASSLQGAGSYNEQFF. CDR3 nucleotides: TGTGCCAGCAGCTTGCAGGGGGCTGGCTCCTACAATGAGCAGTTCTTC.

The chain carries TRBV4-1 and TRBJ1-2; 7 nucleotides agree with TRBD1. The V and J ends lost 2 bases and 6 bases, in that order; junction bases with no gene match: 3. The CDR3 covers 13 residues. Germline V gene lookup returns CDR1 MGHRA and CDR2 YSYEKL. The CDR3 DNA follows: TGCGCCAGCAGCCAACAGGGGGAGCATGGCTACACCTTC. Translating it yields CASSQQGEHGYTF.

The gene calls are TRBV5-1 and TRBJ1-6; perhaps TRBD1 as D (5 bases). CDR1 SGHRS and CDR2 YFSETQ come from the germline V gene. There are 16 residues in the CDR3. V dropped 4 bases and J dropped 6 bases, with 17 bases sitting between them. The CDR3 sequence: CASSRAGTPSNSPLHF. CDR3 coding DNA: TGCGCCAGCAGCCGGGCCGGGACTCCCTCTAATTCACCCCTCCACTTT.

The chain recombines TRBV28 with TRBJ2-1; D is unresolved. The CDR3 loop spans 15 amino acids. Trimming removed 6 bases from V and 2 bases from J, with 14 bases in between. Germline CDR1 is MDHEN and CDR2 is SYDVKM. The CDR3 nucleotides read TGTGCCAGCAGCCAAGGTCTTTTTACCTACAATGAGCAGTTCTTC. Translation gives CASSQGLFTYNEQFF.

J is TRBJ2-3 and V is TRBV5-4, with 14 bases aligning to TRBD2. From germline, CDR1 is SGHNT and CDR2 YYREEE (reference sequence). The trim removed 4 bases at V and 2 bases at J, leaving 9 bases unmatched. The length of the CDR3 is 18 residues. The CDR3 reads CASSRAGTSGGDTDTQYF. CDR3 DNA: TGTGCCAGCAGCCGGGCTGGGACTAGCGGGGGCGACACAGATACGCAGTATTTT.

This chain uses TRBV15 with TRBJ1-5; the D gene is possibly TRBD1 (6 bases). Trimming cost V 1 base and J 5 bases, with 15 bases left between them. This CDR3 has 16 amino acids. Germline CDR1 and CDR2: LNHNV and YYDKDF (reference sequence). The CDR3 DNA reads TGTGCCACCAGCAGAGCCTTAAGGACAGAGGATCAGCCCCAGCATTTT. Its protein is CATSRALRTEDQPQHF.

The CDR3 DNA reads TGTGCCTGGAGTTGGCAGGGTGAAGCTTTCTTT. This gives the protein CAWSWQGEAFF. V gene TRBV30 combines with J gene TRBJ1-1; a weak D match, TRBD1 (5 bases). Germline-derived CDR1 and CDR2 are GTSNPN and SVGIG (reference sequence). V was trimmed by 2 bases and J by 7 bases, leaving 8 bases between them. This CDR3 is 11 amino acids long. Using reference TRBV30 and TRBJ1-1 for the parts outside the CDR3, the full variable domain is SQTIHQWPATLVQPVGSPLSLECTVEGTSNPNLYWYRQAAGRGLQLLFYSVGIGQISSEVPQNLSASRPQDRQFILSSKKLLLSDSGFYLCAWSWQGEAFFGQGTRLTVV.

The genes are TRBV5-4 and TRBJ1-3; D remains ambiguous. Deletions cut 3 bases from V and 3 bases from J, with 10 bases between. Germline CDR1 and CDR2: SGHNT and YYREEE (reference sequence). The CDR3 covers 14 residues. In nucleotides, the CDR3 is TGTGCCAGCAGCTCAGGCATCGGTGGAAACACCATATATTTT. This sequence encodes CASSSGIGGNTIYF. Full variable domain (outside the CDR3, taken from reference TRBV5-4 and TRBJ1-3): ETGVTQSPTHLIKTRGQQVTLRCSSQSGHNTVSWYQQALGQGPQFIFQYYREEENGRGNFPPRFSGLQFPNYSSELNVNALELDDSALYLCASSSGIGGNTIYFGEGSWLTVV.

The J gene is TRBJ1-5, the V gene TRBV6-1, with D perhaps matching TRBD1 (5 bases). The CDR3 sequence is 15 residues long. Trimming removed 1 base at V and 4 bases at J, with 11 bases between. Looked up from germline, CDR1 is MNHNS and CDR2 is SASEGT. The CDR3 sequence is CASSEGVGRNQPQHF. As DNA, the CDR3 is TGTGCCAGCAGTGAAGGCGTGGGGCGGAATCAGCCCCAGCATTTT.

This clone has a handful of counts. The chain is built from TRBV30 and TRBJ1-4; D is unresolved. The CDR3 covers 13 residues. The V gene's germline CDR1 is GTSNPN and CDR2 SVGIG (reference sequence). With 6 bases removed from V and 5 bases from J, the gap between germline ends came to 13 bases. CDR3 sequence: CACATNLNEKLFF. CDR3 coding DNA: TGTGCCTGTGCGACAAACCTGAATGAAAAACTGTTTTTT.

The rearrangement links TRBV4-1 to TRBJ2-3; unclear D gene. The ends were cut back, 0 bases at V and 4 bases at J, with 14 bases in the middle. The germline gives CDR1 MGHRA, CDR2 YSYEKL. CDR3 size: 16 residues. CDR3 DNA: TGCGCCAGCAGCCAAGAAAACTGGCAGGCGGCAGATACGCAGTATTTT. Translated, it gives CASSQENWQAADTQYF.

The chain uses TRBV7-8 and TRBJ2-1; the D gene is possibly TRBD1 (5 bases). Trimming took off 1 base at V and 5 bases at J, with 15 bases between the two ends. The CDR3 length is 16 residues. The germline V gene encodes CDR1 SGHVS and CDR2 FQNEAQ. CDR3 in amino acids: CASSLVGRPLHNEQFF. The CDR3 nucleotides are TGTGCCAGCAGCTTAGTGGGGCGGCCACTCCACAATGAGCAGTTCTTC.

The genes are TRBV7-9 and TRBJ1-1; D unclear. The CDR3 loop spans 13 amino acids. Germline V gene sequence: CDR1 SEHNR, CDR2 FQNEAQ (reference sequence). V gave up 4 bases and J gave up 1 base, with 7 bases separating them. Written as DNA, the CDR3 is TGTGCCAGCAGCTCATACACGAACACTGAAGCTTTCTTT. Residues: CASSSYTNTEAFF.

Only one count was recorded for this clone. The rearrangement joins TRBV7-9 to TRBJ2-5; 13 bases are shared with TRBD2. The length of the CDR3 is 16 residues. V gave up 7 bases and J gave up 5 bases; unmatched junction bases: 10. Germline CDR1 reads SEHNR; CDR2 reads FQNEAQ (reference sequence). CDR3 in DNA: TGTGCCAGCAACCCCGGGACTAGCGGGGTTGGCGAGACCCAGTACTTC. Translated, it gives CASNPGTSGVGETQYF.

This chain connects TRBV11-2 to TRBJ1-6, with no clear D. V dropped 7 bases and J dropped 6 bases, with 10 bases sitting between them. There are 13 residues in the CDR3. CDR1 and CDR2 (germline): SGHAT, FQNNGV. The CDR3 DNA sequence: TGTGCCAGCATGTTGCACGTTAATTCACCCCTCCACTTT. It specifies CASMLHVNSPLHF.

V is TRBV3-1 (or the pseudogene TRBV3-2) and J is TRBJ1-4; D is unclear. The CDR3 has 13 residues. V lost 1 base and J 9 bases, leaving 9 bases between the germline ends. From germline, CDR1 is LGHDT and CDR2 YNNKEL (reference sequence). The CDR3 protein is CASSQAAGKKLFF. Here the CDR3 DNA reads TGTGCCAGCAGCCAAGCGGCCGGAAAAAAACTGTTTTTT.

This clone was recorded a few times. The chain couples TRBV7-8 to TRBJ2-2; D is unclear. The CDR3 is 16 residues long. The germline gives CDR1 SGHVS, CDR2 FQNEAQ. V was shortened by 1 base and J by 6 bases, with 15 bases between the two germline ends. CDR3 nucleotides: TGTGCCAGCAGCTTAGGCATCACATACGCACCCGGGGAGCTGTTTTTT. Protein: CASSLGITYAPGELFF.

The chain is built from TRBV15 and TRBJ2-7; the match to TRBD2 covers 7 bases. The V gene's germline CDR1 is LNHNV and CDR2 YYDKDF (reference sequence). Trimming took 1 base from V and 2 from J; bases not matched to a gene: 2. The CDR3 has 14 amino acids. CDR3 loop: CATSRGGGTYEQYF. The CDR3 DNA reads TGTGCCACCAGCAGAGGGGGGGGTACCTACGAGCAGTACTTC.

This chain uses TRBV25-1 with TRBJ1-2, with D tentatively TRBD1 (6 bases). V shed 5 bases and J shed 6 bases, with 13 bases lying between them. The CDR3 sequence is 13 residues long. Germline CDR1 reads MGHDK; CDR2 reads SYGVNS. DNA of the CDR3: TGTGCCAGCAGTCGCCCAGGGGAGGATGGCTACACCTTC. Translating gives CASSRPGEDGYTF.

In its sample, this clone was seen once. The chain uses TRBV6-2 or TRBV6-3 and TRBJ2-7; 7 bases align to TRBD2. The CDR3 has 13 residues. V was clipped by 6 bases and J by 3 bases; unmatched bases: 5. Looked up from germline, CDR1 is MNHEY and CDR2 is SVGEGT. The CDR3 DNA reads TGTGCCAGCAGCCGCGCGGGGGTCTACGAGCAGTACTTC. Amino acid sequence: CASSRAGVYEQYF.

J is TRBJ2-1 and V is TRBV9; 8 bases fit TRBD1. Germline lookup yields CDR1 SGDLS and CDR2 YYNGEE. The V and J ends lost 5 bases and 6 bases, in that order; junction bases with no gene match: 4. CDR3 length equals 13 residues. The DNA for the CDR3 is TGTGCCAGCAGTGGTGACAGGGGCAATGAGCAGTTCTTC. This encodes CASSGDRGNEQFF.